A selection of T cell receptor beta chains follows, all from one sample in a study of blood T cell repertoires in COVID-19. Generated by immunoSEQ multiplex PCR, the TCRdb table keeps only in-frame clones and is missing some. The data contain 300,000 to 350,000 clones, nearly 90% of them singletons. Sequenced material: peripheral blood. These receptors originate from a woman aged 40-49 years with COVID-19, enrolled during active disease. CDR3s include the opening cysteine and the closing phenylalanine or tryptophan. D genes are given only for firm matches. Expanded clones get a size class; other rows say once, few or many, or leave the size out.

v_gene: TRBV19
abundance: NA
j_gene: TRBJ1-1
d_gene: TRBD1
CDR3aa: CASSIARGLAAEAFF
CDR3nt: TGTGCCAGTAGTATAGCCAGGGGGCTCGCGGCTGAAGCTTTCTTT

v_gene: TRBV30
abundance: NA
j_gene: TRBJ2-3
d_gene: TRBD1
CDR3aa: CAWSTHRGRSTDTQYF
CDR3nt: TGTGCCTGGAGTACTCACAGGGGGCGCAGTACAGATACGCAGTATTTT

v_gene: TRBV7-2
abundance: NA
j_gene: TRBJ1-4
d_gene: NA
CDR3aa: CASSSATGATNEKLFF
CDR3nt: TGTGCCAGCAGCTCCGCCACCGGTGCAACTAATGAAAAACTGTTTTTT

v_gene: TRBV28
abundance: once
j_gene: TRBJ2-7
d_gene: TRBD1
CDR3aa: CASGGTGSLYEQYF
CDR3nt: TGTGCCAGCGGGGGGACAGGTTCCCTCTACGAGCAGTACTTC

v_gene: TRBV6-5
abundance: NA
j_gene: TRBJ2-1
d_gene: NA
CDR3aa: CASPFDRNSYNEQFF
CDR3nt: TGTGCCAGCCCTTTCGACAGAAACTCCTACAATGAGCAGTTCTTC

v_gene: TRBV30
abundance: few
j_gene: TRBJ1-4
d_gene: NA
CDR3aa: CAWKSWEKLFF
CDR3nt: TGTGCCTGGAAGAGCTGGGAGAAACTGTTTTTT

v_gene: TRBV7-2
abundance: NA
j_gene: TRBJ2-3
d_gene: TRBD2
CDR3aa: CASSFLSAGGRTDTQYF
CDR3nt: TGTGCCAGCAGCTTCCTATCAGCGGGAGGCCGCACAGATACGCAGTATTTT

v_gene: TRBV5-5
abundance: NA
j_gene: TRBJ1-2
d_gene: TRBD1
CDR3aa: CASSLVGTENYGYTF
CDR3nt: TGTGCCAGCAGCTTGGTGGGGACAGAGAACTATGGCTACACCTTC

v_gene: TRBV7-9
abundance: NA
j_gene: TRBJ2-7
d_gene: NA
CDR3aa: CASSLALADTYEQYF
CDR3nt: TGTGCCAGCAGCTTAGCGCTAGCAGATACCTACGAGCAGTACTTC

v_gene: TRBV5-1
abundance: NA
j_gene: TRBJ2-3
d_gene: TRBD2
CDR3aa: CASSPTLAASTDTQYF
CDR3nt: TGCGCCAGCAGCCCGACGCTAGCGGCCAGCACAGATACGCAGTATTTT

v_gene: TRBV2
abundance: NA
j_gene: TRBJ2-3
d_gene: NA
CDR3aa: CASNTAFRDTQYF
CDR3nt: TGTGCCAGCAACACAGCATTCCGGGATACGCAGTATTTT

v_gene: TRBV6-4
abundance: NA
j_gene: TRBJ2-3
d_gene: TRBD2
CDR3aa: CASSDSSPGLAGGSTDTQYF
CDR3nt: TGTGCCAGCAGTGACTCGTCCCCGGGACTAGCGGGAGGGTCCACAGATACGCAGTATTTT

v_gene: TRBV19
abundance: NA
j_gene: TRBJ2-3
d_gene: TRBD1
CDR3aa: CASSIWTGGADTQYF
CDR3nt: TGTGCCAGTAGTATATGGACAGGGGGCGCAGATACGCAGTATTTT

v_gene: TRBV6-5
abundance: NA
j_gene: TRBJ2-5
d_gene: NA
CDR3aa: CASRRTGGETQYF
CDR3nt: TGTGCCAGCAGAAGAACTGGGGGGGAGACCCAGTACTTC

v_gene: TRBV27
abundance: NA
j_gene: TRBJ1-5
d_gene: NA
CDR3aa: CASSSWGTSGAQHF
CDR3nt: TGTGCCAGCAGTTCTTGGGGTACGTCAGGGGCCCAGCATTTT

v_gene: TRBV5-1
abundance: NA
j_gene: TRBJ2-4
d_gene: NA
CDR3aa: CASSLATGLNIQYF
CDR3nt: TGCGCCAGCAGCTTGGCAACAGGGTTGAACATTCAGTACTTC

v_gene: TRBV7-9
abundance: NA
j_gene: TRBJ2-2
d_gene: NA
CDR3aa: CASSLLLLNTGELFF
CDR3nt: TGTGCCAGCAGCTTACTACTACTGAACACCGGGGAGCTGTTTTTT

v_gene: TRBV27
abundance: NA
j_gene: TRBJ2-5
d_gene: TRBD1
CDR3aa: CASSSPGQGSETQYF
CDR3nt: TGTGCCAGCAGTTCTCCGGGACAGGGTAGCGAGACCCAGTACTTC